The rows below give T cell receptor beta chains drawn from one sample of a study of blood T cell repertoires in COVID-19. Assay: immunoSEQ multiplex PCR; the TCRdb copy retains only in-frame clones and omits some. The table includes 100,000 to 140,000 clones, approximately 90% detected once. The sample was peripheral blood. Receptor source: a man aged 45-65 years with active or convalescent COVID-19. Both conserved end residues are part of each CDR3. A D gene is named only where the DNA matches it firmly. Clone size appears in some rows only: once, few, many, or a class for an expanded clone.

J gene	V gene	clone size	D gene	CDR3 DNA	CDR3 protein
TRBJ1-2	TRBV10-3	.	.	TGTGCCATCAGTGCTTTACAGGGAGGGGAGGATGGCTACACCTTC	CAISALQGGEDGYTF
TRBJ2-1	TRBV19	.	TRBD2	TGTGCCAGTAACAGGGATACTAGCGGGAGTGGAAATGAGCAGTTCTTC	CASNRDTSGSGNEQFF
TRBJ2-1	TRBV20-1	.	TRBD2	TGCAGTGCTAGTGGAGGGACTAGCGGGTACAATGAGCAGTTCTTC	CSASGGTSGYNEQFF
TRBJ2-7	TRBV18	.	.	TGTGCCAGCTCACCACCGGAGCAGTTCCGGGAGAGATTCTACGAGCAGTACTTC	CASSPPEQFRERFYEQYF
TRBJ1-6	TRBV27	.	TRBD1	TGTGCCAGCAGTTTATCAGGGGGCGATGCGTCACCCCTCCACTTT	CASSLSGGDASPLHF
TRBJ2-2	TRBV4-3	.	TRBD2	TGCGCCAGCAGCCAATTAGCGGGAGCGGTAACCGGGGAGCTGTTTTTT	CASSQLAGAVTGELFF
TRBJ1-1	TRBV2	.	.	TGTGCCAGCAGAGTAACACCGAACACTGAAGCTTTCTTT	CASRVTPNTEAFF
TRBJ2-1	TRBV4-1	.	.	TGCGCCAGCAGCACCCATTCGGGACTGGTTGTCCGTGAGCAGTTCTTC	CASSTHSGLVVREQFF
TRBJ1-2	TRBV3-1/TRBV3-2	.	TRBD1	TGTGCCAGCAGCCAAGACGCAGGGGGTTACTATGGCTACACCTTC	CASSQDAGGYYGYTF
TRBJ2-7	TRBV27	.	.	TGTGCCAGCAGTTTTTCCTGGAGCGGAACCTACGAGCAGTACTTC	CASSFSWSGTYEQYF
TRBJ1-5	TRBV28	.	.	TGTGCCAGCAGCCGTACAGGGCGGAAGAATCAGCCCCAGCATTTT	CASSRTGRKNQPQHF
TRBJ2-5	TRBV5-1	.	.	TGCGCCAGCAGCTGGGACTTACAAGAGACCCAGTACTTC	CASSWDLQETQYF
TRBJ2-5	TRBV18	.	TRBD1	TGTGCCAGCTCACCAACCGACAGGGTCGATAGGGAGACCCAGTACTTC	CASSPTDRVDRETQYF
TRBJ2-7	TRBV7-2	.	TRBD2	TGTGCCAGCAGCCCGGGACTAGCGGGGGAGCAGTACTTC	CASSPGLAGEQYF
TRBJ1-2	TRBV7-6	.	TRBD1	TGTGCCAGCAGCCCGGGACAGGGCCTCTATGGCTACACCTTC	CASSPGQGLYGYTF
TRBJ2-6	TRBV6-2/TRBV6-3	.	TRBD1	TGTGCCAGCAGCTTGGACAGGGCTGGGGCCAACGTCCTGACTTTC	CASSLDRAGANVLTF
TRBJ1-4	TRBV15	.	.	TGTGCCACCAAAGCGGACGGATATAATGAAAAACTGTTTTTT	CATKADGYNEKLFF
TRBJ1-1	TRBV2	.	TRBD1	TGTGCCAGCAGTGTACAGGGGTCCGAGAACACTGAAGCTTTCTTT	CASSVQGSENTEAFF
TRBJ1-5	TRBV6-1	.	TRBD1	TGTGCCAGCAGTGAATACTACCGGGACAGAAGCAATCAGCCCCAGCATTTT	CASSEYYRDRSNQPQHF
TRBJ2-3	TRBV19	once	.	TGTGCCAGTAGTATACAGGGCACAGATACGCAGTATTTT	CASSIQGTDTQYF
TRBJ2-1	TRBV7-6	.	TRBD2	TGTGCCAGCAGCGCGCCTCGAGCGGGAGTAACCTACAATGAGCAGTTCTTC	CASSAPRAGVTYNEQFF
TRBJ1-1	TRBV27	.	TRBD1	TGTGCCAGCAGTTGGGACAGAAAAAGTGAAGCTTTCTTT	CASSWDRKSEAFF
TRBJ2-2	TRBV7-9	.	TRBD2	TGTGCCACCCCCCGGCGGGAGAGGGTCACCGGGGAGCTGTTTTTT	CATPRRERVTGELFF
TRBJ1-1	TRBV30	.	.	TGTGCCTGGAGTGTACAAAGCGGGGGGACTGAAGCTTTCTTT	CAWSVQSGGTEAFF
TRBJ2-7	TRBV5-8	.	.	TGTGCCAGCAGCGGGCGGCTAGCGACCGTGTACGAGCAGTACTTC	CASSGRLATVYEQYF
TRBJ2-7	TRBV10-3	.	.	TGTGCCATCAGTGTCCTTAGTGGGAGAGTCGACGAGCAGTACTTC	CAISVLSGRVDEQYF
TRBJ1-2	TRBV19	once	TRBD1	TGTGCCAGTAGTATCGGTGGACCCAGGGGGCCGACTAACTATGGCTACACCTTC	CASSIGGPRGPTNYGYTF
TRBJ2-1	TRBV6-5	.	TRBD1	TGTGCCAGCAGCCCGGGACAGACTTTTTACAATGAGCAGTTCTTC	CASSPGQTFYNEQFF
TRBJ1-2	TRBV7-9	.	TRBD1	TGTGCCAGCAGAGCGGACCGGGACAGTTACTATGGCTACACCTTC	CASRADRDSYYGYTF
TRBJ1-1	TRBV6-2/TRBV6-3	.	.	TGTGCCAGCAGTCCAATGGGAGAGAACACTGAAGCTTTCTTT	CASSPMGENTEAFF
TRBJ2-7	TRBV6-2/TRBV6-3	.	.	TGTGCCAGCAGTTACCCCCGGTGGGGAGACTACGAGCAGTACTTC	CASSYPRWGDYEQYF
TRBJ1-2	TRBV5-1	once	.	TGCGCCAGCAGCTTGGTGGCGGGCTATGGCTACACCTTC	CASSLVAGYGYTF
TRBJ2-1	TRBV12-5	.	TRBD1	TGTGCTAGTGGTTTCGGACAGGACAATGAGCAGTTCTTC	CASGFGQDNEQFF
TRBJ2-5	TRBV6-5	few	TRBD1	TGTGCCAGCAGAAGCGACAGGGCCTACCAAGAGACCCAGTACTTC	CASRSDRAYQETQYF
TRBJ2-1	TRBV30	.	.	TGTGCCTGGAGTGTACAGTACAATGAGCAGTTCTTC	CAWSVQYNEQFF
TRBJ1-1	TRBV10-3	.	.	TGTGCCATCAGTGACCTCAAAGTGGACAGTAAAGCTTTCTTT	CAISDLKVDSKAFF
TRBJ2-5	TRBV28	.	TRBD1	TGTGCCAGCAGTAAACCAGGGGGCTCCCCGACCCAGTACTTC	CASSKPGGSPTQYF
TRBJ2-1	TRBV27	.	.	TGTGCCAGCAGTTTATCGAGGAGCGTAACGCGGAATGAGCAGTTCTTC	CASSLSRSVTRNEQFF
TRBJ2-1	TRBV15	.	.	TGTGCCACCAGCAGAGATTGGGGGGTTCGGAATGAGCAGTTCTTC	CATSRDWGVRNEQFF
TRBJ1-1	TRBV28	few	.	TGTGCCAGCAGTTTAACGCAGTTCATGAACACTGAAGCTTTCTTT	CASSLTQFMNTEAFF
TRBJ1-6	TRBV3-1/TRBV3-2	.	TRBD1	TGTGCCAGCAGCCAAAGACAGGGGTCGGATTCACCCCTCCACTTT	CASSQRQGSDSPLHF
TRBJ1-1	TRBV30	.	.	TGTGCCTGGAACCCGGGGGTCAGGAATGAAGCTTTCTTT	CAWNPGVRNEAFF
TRBJ2-3	TRBV3-1/TRBV3-2	.	TRBD2	TGTGCCAGCAGCCAAGGGGCACTAGCGGGAGGGCCCGATACGCAGTATTTT	CASSQGALAGGPDTQYF
TRBJ1-3	TRBV19	.	.	TGTGCCAGTAGTATCTCTGCGGAGACCGGAAACACCATATATTTT	CASSISAETGNTIYF